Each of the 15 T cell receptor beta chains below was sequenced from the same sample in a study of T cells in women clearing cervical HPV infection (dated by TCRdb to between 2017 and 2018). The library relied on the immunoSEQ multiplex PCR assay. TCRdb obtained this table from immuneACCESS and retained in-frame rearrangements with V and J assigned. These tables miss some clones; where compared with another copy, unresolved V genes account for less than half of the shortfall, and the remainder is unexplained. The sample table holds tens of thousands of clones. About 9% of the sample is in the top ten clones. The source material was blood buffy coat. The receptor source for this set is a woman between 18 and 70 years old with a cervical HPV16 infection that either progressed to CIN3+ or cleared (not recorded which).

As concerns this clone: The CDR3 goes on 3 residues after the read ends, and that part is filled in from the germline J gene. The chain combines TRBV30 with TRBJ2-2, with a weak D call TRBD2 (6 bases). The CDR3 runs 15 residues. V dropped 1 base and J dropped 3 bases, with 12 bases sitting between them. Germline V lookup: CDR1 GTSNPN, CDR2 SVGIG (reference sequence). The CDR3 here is CAWSGDWRDTGELFF. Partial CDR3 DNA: TGTGCCTGGAGTGGGGACTGGAGGGACACCGGGGAG.

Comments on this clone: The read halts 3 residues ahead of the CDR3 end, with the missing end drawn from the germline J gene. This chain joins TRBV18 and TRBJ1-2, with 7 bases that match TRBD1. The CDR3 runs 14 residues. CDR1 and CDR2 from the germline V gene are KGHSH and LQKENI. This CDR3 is CASSLRQGHNDYTF. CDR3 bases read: TGTGCCAGCTCACTAAGACAGGGTCACAATGAC. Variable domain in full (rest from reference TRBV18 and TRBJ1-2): NAGVMQNPRHLVRRRGQEARLRCSPMKGHSHVYWYRQLPEEGLKFMVYLQKENIIDESGMPKERFSAEFPKEGPSILRIQQVVRGDSAAYFCASSLRQGHNDYTFGSGTRLTVV.

The CDR3 region is CASSPPATTYEQYF. Partial CDR3 DNA: TGTGCCAGCTCACCACCAGCCACTACCTACGAG. The chain recombines TRBV18 with TRBJ2-7; D is unclear. Sequencing ends 3 residues short of the CDR3 end; the germline J gene provides the rest. Per germline, CDR1 KGHSH and CDR2 LQKENI. With 0 bases removed from V and 2 bases from J, the gap between germline ends came to 8 bases. This CDR3 has 14 amino acids.

CDR3 residues: CASSLGGRVTGNTIYF. Incomplete CDR3 DNA: TGTGCCAGCAGCTTAGGGGGCAGGGTAACTGGAAACACC. This sequence joins TRBV7-8 and TRBJ1-3; possibly TRBD1 for D (5 bases). The CDR3 end falls 3 residues outside the read, so it is completed with the germline J gene. The CDR3 is 16 residues long. Germline V gene lookup returns CDR1 SGHVS and CDR2 FQNEAQ. Trimming left V 1 base short and J 2 bases short, with 12 bases between.

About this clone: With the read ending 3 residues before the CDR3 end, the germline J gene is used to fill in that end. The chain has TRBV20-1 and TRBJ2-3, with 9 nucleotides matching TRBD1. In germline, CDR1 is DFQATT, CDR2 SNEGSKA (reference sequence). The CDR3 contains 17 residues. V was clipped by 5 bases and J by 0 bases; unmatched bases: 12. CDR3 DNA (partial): TGCAGTGCTCCCTCCCCTTTCGGGACAGGGAGCACAGATACG. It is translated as CSAPSPFGTGSTDT. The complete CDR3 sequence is CSAPSPFGTGSTDTQYF.

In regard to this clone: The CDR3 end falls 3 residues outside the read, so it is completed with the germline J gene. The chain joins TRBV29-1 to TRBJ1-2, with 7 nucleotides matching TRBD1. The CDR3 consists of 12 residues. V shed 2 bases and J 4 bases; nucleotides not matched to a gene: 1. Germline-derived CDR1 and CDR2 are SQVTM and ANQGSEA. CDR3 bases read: TGCAGCGTTGAAAACAGGGGCTATGGC. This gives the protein CSVENRGYG. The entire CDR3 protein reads CSVENRGYGYTF.

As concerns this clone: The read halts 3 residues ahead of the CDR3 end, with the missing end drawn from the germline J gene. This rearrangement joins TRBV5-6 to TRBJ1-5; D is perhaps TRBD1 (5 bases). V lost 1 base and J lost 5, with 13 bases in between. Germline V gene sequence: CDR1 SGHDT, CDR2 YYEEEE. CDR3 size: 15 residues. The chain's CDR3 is CASSLTGRADQPQHF. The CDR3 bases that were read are TGTGCCAGCAGCTTGACTGGCAGGGCGGATCAGCCC.

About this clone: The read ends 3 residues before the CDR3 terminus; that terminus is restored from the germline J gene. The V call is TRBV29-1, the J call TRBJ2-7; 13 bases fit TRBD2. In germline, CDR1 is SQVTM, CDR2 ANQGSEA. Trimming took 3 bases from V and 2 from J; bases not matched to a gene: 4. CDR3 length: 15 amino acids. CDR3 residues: CSVDPGTSGTYEQYF. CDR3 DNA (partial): TGCAGCGTTGACCCTGGGACTAGCGGGACCTACGAG.

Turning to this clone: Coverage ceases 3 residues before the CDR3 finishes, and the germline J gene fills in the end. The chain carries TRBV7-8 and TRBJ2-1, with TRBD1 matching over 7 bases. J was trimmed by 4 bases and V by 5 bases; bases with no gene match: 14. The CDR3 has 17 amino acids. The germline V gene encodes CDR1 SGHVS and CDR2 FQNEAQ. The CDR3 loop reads CASSPRQGLFIYNEQFF. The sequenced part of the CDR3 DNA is TGTGCCAGCAGCCCAAGACAGGGCCTCTTCATTTACAATGAG.

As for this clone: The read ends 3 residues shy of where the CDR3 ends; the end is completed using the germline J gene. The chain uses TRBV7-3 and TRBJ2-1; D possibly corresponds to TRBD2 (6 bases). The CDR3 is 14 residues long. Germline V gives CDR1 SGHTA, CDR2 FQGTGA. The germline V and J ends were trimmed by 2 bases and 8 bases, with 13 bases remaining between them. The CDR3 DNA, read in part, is TGTGCCAGCAGCTTAGGGACTTTCGGCGATGAG. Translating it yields CASSLGTFGDE. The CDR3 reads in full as CASSLGTFGDEQFF.

The sequenced CDR3 bases are TGTGCCGTGGGGGACAGGACCTACGAC. This translates into CAVGDRTYD. The CDR3 as a whole reads CAVGDRTYDYTF. The chain has TRBV2 and TRBJ1-2, with TRBD1 identical over 8 bases. The read is 3 residues too short to cover the CDR3 end, so that end is filled in from the germline J gene. The CDR3 loop spans 12 amino acids. Germline CDR1 reads SNHLY; CDR2 reads FYNNEI.

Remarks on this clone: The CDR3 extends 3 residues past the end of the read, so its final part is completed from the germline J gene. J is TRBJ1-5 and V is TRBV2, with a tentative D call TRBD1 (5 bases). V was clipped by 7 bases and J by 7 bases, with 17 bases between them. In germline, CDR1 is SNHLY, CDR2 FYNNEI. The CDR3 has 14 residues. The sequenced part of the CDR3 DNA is TGTGCCAGCACCCGGACACCCCTGTCCCAGCCC. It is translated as CASTRTPLSQP. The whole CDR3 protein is CASTRTPLSQPQHF. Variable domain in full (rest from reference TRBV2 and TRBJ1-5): EPEVTQTPSHQVTQMGQEVILRCVPISNHLYFYWYRQILGQKVEFLVSFYNNEISEKSEIFDDQFSVERPDGSNFTLKIRSTKLEDSAMYFCASTRTPLSQPQHFGDGTRLSIL.

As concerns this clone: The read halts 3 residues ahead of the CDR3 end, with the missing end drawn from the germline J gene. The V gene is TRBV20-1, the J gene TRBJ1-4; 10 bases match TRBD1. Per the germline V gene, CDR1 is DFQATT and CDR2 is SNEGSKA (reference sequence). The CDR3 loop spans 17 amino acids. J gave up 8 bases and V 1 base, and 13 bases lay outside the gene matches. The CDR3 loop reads CSARGPDRGSQWEKLFF. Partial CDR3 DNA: TGCAGTGCTAGAGGCCCGGACAGGGGGAGTCAGTGGGAAAAA.

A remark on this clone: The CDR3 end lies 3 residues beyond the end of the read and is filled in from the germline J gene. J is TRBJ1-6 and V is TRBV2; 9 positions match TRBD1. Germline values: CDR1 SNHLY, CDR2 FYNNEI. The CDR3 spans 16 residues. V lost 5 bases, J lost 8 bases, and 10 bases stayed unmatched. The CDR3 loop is CASSSEIDRGYSPLHF. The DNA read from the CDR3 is TGTGCCAGCAGTTCTGAAATTGACAGGGGGTATTCACCC.

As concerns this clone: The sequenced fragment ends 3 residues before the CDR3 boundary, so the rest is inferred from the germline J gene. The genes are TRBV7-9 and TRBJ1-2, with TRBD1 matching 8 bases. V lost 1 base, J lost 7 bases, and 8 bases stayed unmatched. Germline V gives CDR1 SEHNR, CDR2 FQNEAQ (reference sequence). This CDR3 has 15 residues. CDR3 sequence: CASSLVGRGLGGYTF. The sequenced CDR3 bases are TGTGCCAGCAGCTTAGTCGGCAGGGGGCTTGGTGGC.